The present T cell receptor beta chain was sequenced within a study of CD8+ T cells in alopecia areata. The treatment: oral pan-JAK inhibitor, 5-10 mg twice daily. The study team obtained lesional scalp punch biopsies and peripheral blood from alopecia areata patients. Sorting separated CD4+ and CD8+ T cells out of PBMCs. The V gene lost 4 bases and the J gene lost 8 bases, with 12 bases spanning the gap. Per germline, CDR1 LGHNA and CDR2 YNFKEQ. The CDR3 contains 13 residues. Isolated RNA was reverse transcribed into cDNA used as the sequencing template. Assay used: immunoSEQ multiplex PCR; TCRdb lists only in-frame clones, some missing. This table has over 150,000 clones, roughly 50% appearing once.

This specimen was CD8+ T cells sorted from blood, taken at week 24, from a patient treated with tofacitinib. The sequence was collected from a human donor with alopecia areata. V gene TRBV4-2 combines with J gene TRBJ2-1; tentative D call: TRBD1 (5 bases). CDR3 amino acids: CASSPPTVHEQFF. DNA of the CDR3: TGTGCCAGCAGCCCCCCGACAGTGCATGAGCAGTTCTTC.